The 28 T cell receptor beta chains given below trace back to one sample, sequenced in a study of blood T cell repertoires in COVID-19. This table comes from immunoSEQ multiplex PCR, and its TCRdb copy is limited to in-frame clones, with some not included. In the table there are approximately 97,000 clones, around 90% of which are singletons. The sequenced sample was peripheral blood. All receptors derive from a man between 18 and 29 years old with acute or convalescent COVID-19.

Here the CDR3 reads CASSDSKTGRGTYGYTF. The CDR3 DNA sequence: TGTGCCAGCAGTGATTCAAAAACGGGCCGGGGGACGTATGGCTACACCTTC. This chain uses TRBV25-1 with TRBJ1-2; tentatively, D is TRBD1 (5 bases). Trimming left V 3 bases short and J 5 bases short, with 22 bases between. The V gene's germline CDR1 is MGHDK and CDR2 SYGVNS. This CDR3 is 17 amino acids long.

This clone appeared a few times. The chain links TRBV24-1 to TRBJ1-5; TRBD1 is a possible D gene (5 bases). Germline assignment: CDR1 KGHDR and CDR2 SFDVKD. There are 15 residues in the CDR3. V was shortened by 3 bases and J by 0 bases, with 8 bases between the two germline ends. The CDR3 loop reads CATSDHRFSNQPQHF. The DNA for the CDR3 is TGTGCCACCAGTGATCACAGGTTTAGCAATCAGCCCCAGCATTTT.

This chain links TRBV7-9 with TRBJ1-2; 8 nucleotides line up with TRBD1. CDR3 length: 14 amino acids. Germline trimming cut 1 base from V and 5 bases from J; bases unmatched to any gene: 3. CDR1 SEHNR and CDR2 FQNEAQ come from the germline V gene (reference sequence). The CDR3 coding sequence is TGTGCCAGCAGCTTAGTGCAGGGGGCTTATGGCTACACCTTC. It is translated as CASSLVQGAYGYTF.

This chain links TRBV5-1 with TRBJ2-2, with TRBD1 matching 9 bases. This CDR3 spans 15 amino acids. V lost 1 base, J lost 6 bases, and 4 bases stayed unmatched. CDR1 is SGHRS and CDR2 is YFSETQ in the germline V gene. As DNA, the CDR3 is TGCGCCAGCAGCTTGAACAGGGGGCAAGCCGGGGAGCTGTTTTTT. Its translation: CASSLNRGQAGELFF.

In regard to this clone: The same CDR3 can be traced to other DNA sequences in this sample. The rearrangement links TRBV12-3 or TRBV12-4 to TRBJ2-7, with 7 bases lining up with TRBD2. The trim removed 3 bases at V and 4 bases at J, leaving 3 bases unmatched. The CDR3 consists of 13 residues. CDR3 in DNA: TGTGCCAGCAGTTTTGGCGGGAGTTACGAGCAGTACTTC. Protein product: CASSFGGSYEQYF.

This chain uses TRBV5-1 with TRBJ2-7, with D perhaps matching TRBD2 (6 bases). The germline V gene has CDR1 SGHRS and CDR2 YFSETQ. CDR3 length: 16 residues. The ends were cut back, 2 bases at V and 4 bases at J, with 19 bases in the middle. This CDR3 reads CASSFGGTSNLYEQYF. CDR3 nucleotides: TGCGCCAGCAGCTTTGGGGGGACGAGTAATTTATACGAGCAGTACTTC. The complete variable domain, with remaining parts taken from reference TRBV5-1 and TRBJ2-7, reads KAGVTQTPRYLIKTRGQQVTLSCSPISGHRSVSWYQQTPGQGLQFLFEYFSETQRNKGNFPGRFSGRQFSNSRSEMNVSTLELGDSALYLCASSFGGTSNLYEQYFGPGTRLTVT.

The rearrangement links TRBV29-1 to TRBJ1-1; a possible D gene is TRBD1 (5 bases). Trimming shortened V by 7 bases and J by 1 base, and 13 bases separated the two germline ends. The germline CDR1 and CDR2 sequences are SQVTM and ANQGSEA. CDR3 length: 13 amino acids. The CDR3 region has the DNA TGCAGCGCCGTCGTCGGGGGGAACACTGAAGCTTTCTTT. Translating it yields CSAVVGGNTEAFF.

The CDR3 protein is CASSPLGPGLPAGTGAPPDTQYF. CDR3 DNA sequence: TGTGCCAGCTCACCACTAGGTCCGGGGTTACCTGCCGGGACAGGGGCCCCCCCAGATACGCAGTATTTT. The chain uses TRBV18 and TRBJ2-3; 10 nucleotides align to TRBD1. With 1 base clipped from V and 4 bases from J, the junction kept 26 bases outside the gene matches. The CDR3 totals 23 residues. The germline V gene has CDR1 KGHSH and CDR2 LQKENI.

This clone turned up a few times. J is TRBJ1-1 and V is TRBV12-3 or TRBV12-4, with D tentatively TRBD1 (5 bases). V was clipped by 1 base and J by 3 bases, with 6 bases between them. The CDR3 is 13 amino acids. CDR3 loop: CASSLGGDTEAFF. The DNA for the CDR3 is TGTGCCAGCAGTTTAGGGGGGGACACTGAAGCTTTCTTT.

The J gene is TRBJ2-1, the V gene TRBV18; TRBD1 matches at 10 bases. The CDR3 is 15 amino acids. V dropped 5 bases and J dropped 3; count of bases not matched to a gene: 4. The V gene's germline CDR1 is KGHSH and CDR2 LQKENI. CDR3 DNA: TGTGCCAGCTCAGCCGGGACAGGGGACTACAATGAGCAGTTCTTC. This translates into CASSAGTGDYNEQFF.

This chain connects TRBV30 to TRBJ2-7; weak D call: TRBD1 (5 bases). CDR1 GTSNPN and CDR2 SVGIG come from the germline V gene (reference sequence). The CDR3 has 12 residues. Between the trimmed V and J ends, which lost 5 bases and 2 bases, there was a span of 10 bases. The CDR3 reads CAWGLGAYEQYF. The CDR3 nucleotides are TGTGCCTGGGGGCTAGGGGCCTACGAGCAGTACTTC. Supplemented by reference TRBV30 and TRBJ2-7, the full variable domain reads SQTIHQWPATLVQPVGSPLSLECTVEGTSNPNLYWYRQAAGRGLQLLFYSVGIGQISSEVPQNLSASRPQDRQFILSSKKLLLSDSGFYLCAWGLGAYEQYFGPGTRLTVT.

The genes are TRBV1 and TRBJ1-5; the D call of TRBD1 is as the table states it, not checked on the DNA. TRBV1 is designated a pseudogene. The CDR3 is made up of 20 amino acids. CDR3 in amino acids: CTSSQVLIGQSQYGNQPQHF. The CDR3 nucleotides read TGCACCAGCAGCCAAGTGTTAATTGGACAGTCCCAATACGGCAATCAGCCCCAGCATTTT.

The V and J genes are TRBV19 and TRBJ1-2; D is unresolved. Germline V gene lookup returns CDR1 LNHDA and CDR2 SQIVND (reference sequence). With 2 bases removed from V and 2 bases from J, the gap between germline ends came to 9 bases. The CDR3 spans 14 residues. The DNA of the CDR3 is TGTGCCAGTAGTATAATAGGGAGCAACTATGGCTACACCTTC. Translating gives CASSIIGSNYGYTF.

CDR3 residues: CASSSTLPGPGTATYEQYF. The CDR3 nucleotides are TGCGCCAGCAGCTCGACCCTGCCGGGCCCGGGAACCGCAACCTACGAGCAGTACTTC. The V gene is TRBV5-1, the J gene TRBJ2-7; D may be TRBD2 (5 bases). The CDR3 contains 19 residues. V was pared by 3 bases and J by 2 bases, with 27 bases between. Germline V gene sequence: CDR1 SGHRS, CDR2 YFSETQ.

The CDR3 loop reads CASKEGSSYNSPLHF. The CDR3 bases are TGTGCCAGCAAGGAGGGCAGTTCCTATAATTCACCCCTCCACTTT. The chain uses TRBV5-8 and TRBJ1-6; D is undetermined. CDR3 length: 15 amino acids. CDR1 SGHTS and CDR2 YDEGEE come from the germline V gene. V was clipped by 6 bases and J by 1 base, with 11 bases between them.

The chain carries TRBV11-3 and TRBJ2-1, with TRBD1 identical over 10 bases. Germline V gene data show CDR1 as SGHNT and CDR2 as YENEEA. V dropped 5 bases and J dropped 7; count of bases not matched to a gene: 2. The CDR3 totals 13 residues. The CDR3 DNA reads TGTGCCAGCAGCCCGGGACAGGGGAATGAGCAGTTCTTC. Translated: CASSPGQGNEQFF.

This chain joins TRBV5-1 and TRBJ2-3; weak D call: TRBD2 (5 bases). CDR1 is SGHRS and CDR2 is YFSETQ in the germline V gene. V lost 2 bases, J lost 2 bases, and 21 bases lay in between. The CDR3 runs 18 residues. CDR3 DNA sequence: TGCGCCAGCAGCTTCTACACCGCCACCCTCGGGGACACAGATACGCAGTATTTT. This gives the protein CASSFYTATLGDTDTQYF. Based on the CDR3 plus reference TRBV5-1 and TRBJ2-3, the full variable domain is KAGVTQTPRYLIKTRGQQVTLSCSPISGHRSVSWYQQTPGQGLQFLFEYFSETQRNKGNFPGRFSGRQFSNSRSEMNVSTLELGDSALYLCASSFYTATLGDTDTQYFGPGTRLTVL.

J is TRBJ1-3 and V is TRBV11-2, with D unclear. Germline V gives CDR1 SGHAT, CDR2 FQNNGV. V dropped 0 bases and J dropped 8 bases, with 11 bases sitting between them. The CDR3 totals 14 residues. CDR3 sequence: CASSLDMGPDTIYF. DNA for the CDR3: TGTGCCAGCAGCTTAGATATGGGCCCGGACACCATATATTTT.

The chain couples TRBV7-9 to TRBJ2-1, with TRBD2 matching over 7 bases. Trimming took 2 bases from V and 2 from J; bases not matched to a gene: 6. Germline loops: CDR1 SEHNR, CDR2 FQNEAQ (reference sequence). CDR3 length: 16 amino acids. The CDR3 DNA follows: TGTGCCAGCAGCTTACTCCTAGCGGACCCCTACAATGAGCAGTTCTTC. Translating gives CASSLLLADPYNEQFF.

J is TRBJ1-1 and V is TRBV5-4; D is unclear. This CDR3 has 15 amino acids. Trimming shortened V by 1 base and J by 6 bases, and 16 bases separated the two germline ends. CDR1 SGHNT and CDR2 YYREEE come from the germline V gene (reference sequence). CDR3 protein: CASSLSLLPRAEAFF. DNA for the CDR3: TGTGCCAGCAGCTTGAGCCTCTTGCCGCGGGCTGAAGCTTTCTTT.

This chain uses TRBV18 with TRBJ1-1, with TRBD1 identical over 7 bases. With V trimmed by 0 bases and J by 5 bases, 6 bases remained unmatched. The length of the CDR3 is 15 residues. In germline, CDR1 is KGHSH, CDR2 LQKENI. CDR3: CASSPPGTVSTEAFF. As DNA, the CDR3 is TGTGCCAGCTCACCACCGGGGACAGTGAGTACTGAAGCTTTCTTT.

The chain uses TRBV3-1 (or the pseudogene TRBV3-2) and TRBJ2-3; 12 bases agree with TRBD2. Germline V gene sequence: CDR1 LGHDT, CDR2 YNNKEL (reference sequence). The CDR3 loop spans 18 amino acids. J was trimmed by 6 bases and V by 0 bases; bases with no gene match: 10. CDR3 nucleotide sequence: TGTGCCAGCAGCCAAGAACTAGCGGGAGGTTTTGACGTTGATACGCAGTATTTT. It specifies CASSQELAGGFDVDTQYF.

This rearrangement joins TRBV27 to TRBJ2-2; tentatively, D is TRBD1 (6 bases). Germline CDR1 reads MNHEY; CDR2 reads SMNVEV (reference sequence). V dropped 7 bases and J dropped 0 bases, with 12 bases sitting between them. This CDR3 has 15 residues. In DNA form, the CDR3 reads TGTGCCAGCACCAGGGGAACTGCGAACACCGGGGAGCTGTTTTTT. Translation gives CASTRGTANTGELFF.

The chain employs TRBV7-8 and TRBJ2-5; TRBD2 matches at 7 bases. The V gene's germline CDR1 is SGHVS and CDR2 FQNEAQ. J was trimmed by 5 bases and V by 2 bases; bases with no gene match: 11. CDR3 length: 16 amino acids. CDR3 nucleotide sequence: TGTGCCAGCAGCTTACGGCGTACGGGGGGTGCGGAGACCCAGTACTTC. It specifies CASSLRRTGGAETQYF.

The CDR3 DNA sequence: TGTGCCAGCAGCCTCCGGGGTTATAACACTGAAGCTTTCTTT. As protein: CASSLRGYNTEAFF. This chain uses TRBV5-6 with TRBJ1-1; D remains ambiguous. Looked up from germline, CDR1 is SGHDT and CDR2 is YYEEEE. The V gene lost 4 bases and the J gene lost 2 bases, with 12 bases spanning the gap. The CDR3 is made up of 14 amino acids.

This chain links TRBV30 with TRBJ1-1; unclear D gene. This CDR3 has 13 residues. The ends were cut back, 0 bases at V and 0 bases at J, with 5 bases in the middle. Germline V gene data show CDR1 as GTSNPN and CDR2 as SVGIG (reference sequence). CDR3: CAWSVSMNTEAFF. The CDR3 DNA follows: TGTGCCTGGAGTGTTTCCATGAACACTGAAGCTTTCTTT.

Concerning this clone itself: At the DNA level, this CDR3 is encoded by other sequences in the same sample as well. The chain couples TRBV5-1 to TRBJ1-4; the D is unclear. This CDR3 has 13 residues. CDR1 and CDR2 from the germline V gene are SGHRS and YFSETQ. Trimming removed 4 bases at V and 8 bases at J, with 12 bases between. The CDR3 sequence is CASSLGRGEKLFF. The CDR3 nucleotides are TGCGCCAGCAGCCTGGGCCGGGGAGAAAAACTGTTTTTT.

J is TRBJ2-2 and V is TRBV20-1; tentatively, D is TRBD1 (5 bases). The germline V and J ends were trimmed by 6 bases and 6 bases, with 8 bases remaining between them. Per the germline V gene, CDR1 is DFQATT and CDR2 is SNEGSKA (reference sequence). CDR3 length: 11 residues. This CDR3 is CSAQGPGELFF. The DNA of the CDR3 is TGCAGTGCGCAGGGCCCCGGGGAGCTGTTTTTT.